The clone carrying this T cell receptor (beta chain) was counted a single time. Per the germline V gene, CDR1 is MNHEY and CDR2 is SVGAGI. This CDR3 comprises 15 residues. The germline V and J ends were trimmed by 6 bases and 5 bases, with 19 bases remaining between them. This specimen belongs to a study of T cell changes during pregnancy in multiple sclerosis. Some clones are missing from TCRdb's copy, which holds only in-frame ones; the method was immunoSEQ multiplex PCR. Seen here are some 140,000 clones, about 96% observed once, and the top ten hold approximately 0.45%. The sequences come from peripheral blood, collected after pregnancy. The chain has TRBV6-5 and TRBJ1-1, with D possibly TRBD1 on 5 matching bases. This TCR derives from a female donor with multiple sclerosis, enrolled in a pregnancy study. The CDR3 sequence is CASSSNPGYGTEAFF. The CDR3 DNA reads TGTGCCAGCAGCTCGAACCCAGGGTATGGGACTGAAGCTTTCTTT.